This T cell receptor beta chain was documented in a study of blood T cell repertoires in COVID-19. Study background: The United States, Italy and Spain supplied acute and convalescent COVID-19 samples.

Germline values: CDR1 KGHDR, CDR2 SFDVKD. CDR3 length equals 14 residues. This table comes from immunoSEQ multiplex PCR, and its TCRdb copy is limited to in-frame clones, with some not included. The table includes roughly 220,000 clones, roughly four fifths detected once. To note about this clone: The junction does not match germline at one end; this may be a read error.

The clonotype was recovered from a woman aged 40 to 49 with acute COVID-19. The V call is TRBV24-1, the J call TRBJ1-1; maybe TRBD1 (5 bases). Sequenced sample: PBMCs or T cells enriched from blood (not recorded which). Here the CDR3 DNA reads TGTGCCACCAGTGATAGTGGACATAACACTGAAGCTCTCTTT. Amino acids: CATSDSGHNTEALF.